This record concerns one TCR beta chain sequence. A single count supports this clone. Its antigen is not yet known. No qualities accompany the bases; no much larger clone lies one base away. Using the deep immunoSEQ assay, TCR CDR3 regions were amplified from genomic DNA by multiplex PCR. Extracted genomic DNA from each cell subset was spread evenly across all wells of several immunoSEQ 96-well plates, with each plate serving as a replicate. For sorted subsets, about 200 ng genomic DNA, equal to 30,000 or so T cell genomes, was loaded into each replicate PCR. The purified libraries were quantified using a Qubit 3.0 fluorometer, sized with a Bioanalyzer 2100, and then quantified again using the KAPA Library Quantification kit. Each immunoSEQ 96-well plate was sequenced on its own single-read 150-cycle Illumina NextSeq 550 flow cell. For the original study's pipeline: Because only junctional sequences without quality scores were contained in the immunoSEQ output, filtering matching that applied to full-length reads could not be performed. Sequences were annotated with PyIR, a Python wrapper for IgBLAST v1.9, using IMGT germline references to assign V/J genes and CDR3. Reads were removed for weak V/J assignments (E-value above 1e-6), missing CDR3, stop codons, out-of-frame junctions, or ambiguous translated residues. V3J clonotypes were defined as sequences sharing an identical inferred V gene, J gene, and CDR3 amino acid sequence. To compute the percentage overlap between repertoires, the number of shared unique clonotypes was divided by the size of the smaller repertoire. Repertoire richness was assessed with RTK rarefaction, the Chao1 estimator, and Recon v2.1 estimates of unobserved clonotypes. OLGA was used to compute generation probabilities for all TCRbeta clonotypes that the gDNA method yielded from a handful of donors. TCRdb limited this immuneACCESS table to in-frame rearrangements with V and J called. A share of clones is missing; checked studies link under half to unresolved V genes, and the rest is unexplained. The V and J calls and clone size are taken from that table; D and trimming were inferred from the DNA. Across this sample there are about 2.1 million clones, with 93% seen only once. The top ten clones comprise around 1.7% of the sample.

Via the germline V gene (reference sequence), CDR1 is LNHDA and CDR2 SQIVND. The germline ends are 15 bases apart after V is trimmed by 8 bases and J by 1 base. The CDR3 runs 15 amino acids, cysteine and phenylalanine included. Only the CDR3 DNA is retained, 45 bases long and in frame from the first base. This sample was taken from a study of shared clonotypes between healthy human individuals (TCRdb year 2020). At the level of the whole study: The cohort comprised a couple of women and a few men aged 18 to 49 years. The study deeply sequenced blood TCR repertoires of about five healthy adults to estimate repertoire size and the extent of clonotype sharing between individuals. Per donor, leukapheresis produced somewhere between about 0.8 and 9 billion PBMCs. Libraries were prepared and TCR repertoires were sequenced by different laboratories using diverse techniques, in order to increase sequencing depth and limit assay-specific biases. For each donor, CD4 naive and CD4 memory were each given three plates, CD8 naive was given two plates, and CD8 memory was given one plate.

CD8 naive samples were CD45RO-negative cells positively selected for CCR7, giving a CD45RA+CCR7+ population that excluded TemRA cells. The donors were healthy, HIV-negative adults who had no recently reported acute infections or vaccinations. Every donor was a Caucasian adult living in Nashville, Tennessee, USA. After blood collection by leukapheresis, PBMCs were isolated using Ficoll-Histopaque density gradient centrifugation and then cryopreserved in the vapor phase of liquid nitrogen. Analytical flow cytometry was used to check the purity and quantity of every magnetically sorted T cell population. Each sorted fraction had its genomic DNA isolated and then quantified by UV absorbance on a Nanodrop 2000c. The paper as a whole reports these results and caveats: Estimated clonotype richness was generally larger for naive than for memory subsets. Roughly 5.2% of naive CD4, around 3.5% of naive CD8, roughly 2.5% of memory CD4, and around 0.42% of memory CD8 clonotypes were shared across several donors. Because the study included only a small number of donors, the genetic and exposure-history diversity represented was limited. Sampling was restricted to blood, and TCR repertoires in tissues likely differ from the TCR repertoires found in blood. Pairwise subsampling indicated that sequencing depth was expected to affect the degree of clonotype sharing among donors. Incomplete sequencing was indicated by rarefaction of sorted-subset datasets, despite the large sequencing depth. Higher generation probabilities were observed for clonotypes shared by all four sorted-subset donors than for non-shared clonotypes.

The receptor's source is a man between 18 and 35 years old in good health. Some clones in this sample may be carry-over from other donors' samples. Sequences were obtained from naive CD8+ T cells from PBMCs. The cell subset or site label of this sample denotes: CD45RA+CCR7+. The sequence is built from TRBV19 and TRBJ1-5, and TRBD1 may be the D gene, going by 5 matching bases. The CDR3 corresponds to CASLNTGRSNQPQHF. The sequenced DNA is TGTGCCAGTTTGAACACAGGTAGGAGCAATCAGCCCCAGCATTTT.